This TCR beta chain was recorded in a study of yellow fever vaccine responses in identical twins. This clonotype occurred a few times. Antigen: not known. TCRdb ran MiXCR on the RT-PCR reads and lists one entry per CDR3 protein. The repertoire includes approximately 3,000 distinct CDR3 sequences, over 75% of them detected once, and roughly 2.7% sits in the top ten. The study's findings and limits: Reportedly, the T cell response mounted by twins to vaccine seemed partly convergent, partly personalized.

The sequenced sample was T cells from blood (PBMCs), unsorted or a sorted subset (not recorded which), obtained before or after yellow fever vaccination (not recorded which). The receptor was isolated from a woman aged 18-30 years who received the yellow fever vaccine.

The CDR3 spells CASRTDHGTEAFF. The CDR3 region has the DNA TGTGCCAGCAGAACGGACCACGGCACTGAAGCTTTCTTT. This chain connects TRBV2 to TRBJ1-1, with unresolved D. The germline V and J ends were trimmed by 6 bases and 4 bases, with 12 bases remaining between them. This CDR3 comprises 13 residues. CDR1 is SNHLY, CDR2 FYNNEI, per germline.